This T cell receptor beta chain appears in the sequencing data of a study of cytomegalovirus exposure and HLA in healthy donors. Study-wide results and limits: An analysis that was carried out later associated fewer than 20,000 TCR beta sequences with HLA alleles at 0.05 false discovery rate. Most TCR sequences were seen very rarely across donors, but some public TCRs occurred in many.

It was with 60 Vbeta and 13 Jbeta primers that the PCR ran. The repertoire was sequenced with immunoSEQ multiplex PCR; TCRdb's copy has only in-frame clones and lacks some. This sample contains approximately 140,000 clones. Points on this clone: The target antigen is unknown.

V lost 6 bases, J lost 4 bases, and 18 bases stayed unmatched. CDR1 is SNHLY and CDR2 is FYNNEI in the germline V gene. CDR3 length: 19 residues. The clonotype originates from a woman aged 40 to 55 in good health and CMV-seronegative. V usage is TRBV2 and J usage is TRBJ1-6, with 7 nucleotides matching TRBD1. Sequencing used PBMCs. DNA for the CDR3: TGTGCCAGCAGCGACACCGTTCCCGGGACAGCACTTTATAATTCACCCCTCCACTTT. It yields the protein CASSDTVPGTALYNSPLHF.